These T cell receptor beta chains were read from a single sample in a study of chemoradiotherapy in HPV16-positive cancers. TCRdb keeps only in-frame clones here, not all; method: immunoSEQ multiplex PCR. The table shows 40,000 to 65,000 clones, with 90% occurring only once. The source was blood, collected from a patient who underwent chemoradiotherapy. The receptors here all came from a human donor with HPV-associated anogenital cancer. The CDR3 runs from the conserved cysteine through the conserved F or W. A D gene is named only where the DNA matches it firmly. The size entry is marked missing in some rows and otherwise reads once, few, many or a size class.

D gene	V gene	clone size	J gene	CDR3 protein	CDR3 DNA
NA	TRBV5-1	few	TRBJ1-6	CASSLYEVNNSPLHF	TGCGCCAGCAGCTTGTACGAGGTTAATAATTCACCCCTCCACTTT
TRBD1	TRBV7-2	NA	TRBJ2-7	CASSLFAGGNNEQYF	TGTGCCAGCAGCTTATTTGCAGGGGGCAACAACGAGCAGTACTTC
NA	TRBV19	few	TRBJ2-1	CASGYNELFF	TGTGCCAGCGGCTACAATGAGCTGTTCTTC
TRBD1	TRBV7-9	NA	TRBJ1-1	CASSLGGQLNTEAFF	TGTGCCAGCAGCTTAGGGGGACAGCTGAACACTGAAGCTTTCTTT
TRBD2	TRBV4-2	NA	TRBJ2-1	CASSQGAGGVNEQFF	TGTGCCAGCAGCCAAGGGGCGGGGGGAGTTAATGAGCAGTTCTTC
NA	TRBV28	NA	TRBJ1-1	CASSSSGVGEAFF	TGTGCCAGCAGTTCCTCGGGGGTCGGAGAAGCTTTCTTT
NA	TRBV7-9	NA	TRBJ2-5	CASSSRTDKKETQYF	TGTGCCAGCAGCTCCCGGACTGATAAGAAAGAGACCCAGTACTTC
NA	TRBV7-9	NA	TRBJ2-5	CASSFRLVADQETQYF	TGTGCCAGCAGCTTCAGACTAGTGGCAGACCAAGAGACCCAGTACTTC
NA	TRBV14	NA	TRBJ2-7	CASSQGRPPREQYF	TGTGCCAGCAGCCAGGGCCGGCCACCGAGAGAGCAGTACTTC
NA	TRBV6-6	once	TRBJ1-1	CASSYSSEAFF	TGTGCCAGCAGTTACTCCAGTGAAGCTTTCTTT
NA	TRBV2	NA	TRBJ2-7	CASSAPSGGPYEQYF	TGTGCCAGCAGTGCACCCAGTGGAGGACCCTACGAGCAGTACTTC
NA	TRBV7-6	NA	TRBJ2-5	CASSIQRSETQYF	TGTGCCAGCAGCATCCAGCGATCAGAGACCCAGTACTTC
NA	TRBV9	NA	TRBJ2-7	CASSVRGLGEQYF	TGTGCCAGCAGCGTCCGGGGACTGGGCGAGCAGTACTTC
TRBD2	TRBV30	NA	TRBJ2-1	CAWSLTSGNYNEQFF	TGTGCCTGGAGTCTTACTAGCGGGAACTACAATGAGCAGTTCTTC
NA	TRBV2	once	TRBJ1-5	CASSGVHSNQPQHF	TGTGCCAGCAGTGGAGTTCATAGCAATCAGCCCCAGCATTTT
TRBD1	TRBV30	NA	TRBJ1-1	CAWNSGYRGPMNTEAFF	TGTGCCTGGAACAGTGGCTACAGGGGGCCGATGAACACTGAAGCTTTCTTT
NA	TRBV4-2	medium-sized	TRBJ1-5	CASSQEEWGPQHF	TGTGCCAGCAGCCAAGAAGAATGGGGGCCCCAGCATTTT
NA	TRBV7-8	once	TRBJ2-7	CASSEAAFAYEQYF	TGTGCCAGCAGCGAGGCGGCGTTCGCCTACGAGCAGTACTTC
NA	TRBV2	NA	TRBJ2-2	CASSEFGLNTGELFF	TGTGCCAGCAGCGAATTTGGGCTAAACACCGGGGAGCTGTTTTTT
NA	TRBV2	NA	TRBJ1-2	CASSDGGSRGPGF	TGTGCCAGCAGTGATGGGGGCTCAAGGGGCCCGGGCTTC
TRBD1	TRBV7-6	NA	TRBJ1-1	CASSLGQGAETEAFF	TGTGCCAGCAGCTTGGGACAGGGGGCGGAAACTGAAGCTTTCTTT
TRBD2	TRBV19	few	TRBJ2-3	CATLRPSGGDTQYF	TGTGCCACCCTTCGGCCTAGCGGGGGAGATACGCAGTATTTT
NA	TRBV6-5	NA	TRBJ1-1	CASSPSGTWAFF	TGTGCCAGCAGTCCCTCCGGGACATGGGCTTTCTTT
NA	TRBV5-1	NA	TRBJ1-6	CASSLDREESSPLHF	TGCGCCAGCAGCTTGGACAGGGAGGAAAGTTCACCCCTCCACTTT
NA	TRBV19	NA	TRBJ1-6	CASSIDGSLNSPLHF	TGTGCCAGTAGTATAGATGGCTCCCTCAATTCACCCCTCCACTTT
TRBD1	TRBV30	NA	TRBJ1-6	CAWSNPVRGRNSPLHF	TGTGCCTGGAGTAACCCCGTCAGGGGGCGCAACTCACCCCTCCACTTT
NA	TRBV6-1	NA	TRBJ2-1	CASSGRGGQNEQFF	TGTGCCAGCAGTGGGAGAGGAGGGCAAAATGAGCAGTTCTTC
NA	TRBV9	NA	TRBJ2-5	CASSVGQVKETQYF	TGTGCCAGCAGCGTAGGGCAGGTTAAAGAGACCCAGTACTTC
NA	TRBV2	NA	TRBJ2-6	CASSVGGANVLTF	TGTGCCAGCAGTGTCGGAGGGGCCAACGTCCTGACTTTC
NA	TRBV25-1	NA	TRBJ1-5	CASRQTGANQPQHF	TGTGCCAGCAGACAAACAGGTGCTAATCAGCCCCAGCATTTT
TRBD1	TRBV13	NA	TRBJ2-2	CASSRDRNTGELFF	TGTGCCAGCAGCCGGGACAGAAACACCGGGGAGCTGTTTTTT
TRBD2	TRBV7-2	NA	TRBJ2-1	CASSLAGTSGREQFF	TGTGCCAGCAGCTTAGCGGGGACTAGCGGGCGTGAGCAGTTCTTC
NA	TRBV7-8	NA	TRBJ1-5	CASSLAETGTLYQPQHF	TGTGCCAGCAGCTTAGCGGAAACAGGGACCCTATATCAGCCCCAGCATTTT
TRBD2	TRBV7-2	NA	TRBJ2-7	CASSLGGSGRVEQYF	TGTGCCAGCAGCTTAGGAGGTAGCGGGAGGGTCGAGCAGTACTTC
NA	TRBV6-5	NA	TRBJ2-5	CASSSWGQEETQYF	TGTGCCAGCAGCTCGTGGGGGCAGGAAGAGACCCAGTACTTC
TRBD1	TRBV30	NA	TRBJ2-3	CAYTPGDRGTDTQYF	TGTGCCTACACCCCAGGAGACAGGGGGACAGATACGCAGTATTTT
NA	TRBV6-5	NA	TRBJ1-1	CASSAREGGTEAFF	TGTGCCAGCAGTGCGCGGGAAGGGGGGACTGAAGCTTTCTTT
NA	TRBV21-1	NA	TRBJ2-5	CASSKHPPWTSGIPEAQYF	TGTGCCAGCAGCAAACACCCCCCTTGGACTAGCGGGATTCCGGAGGCCCAGTACTTC
NA	TRBV5-1	NA	TRBJ1-5	CASSSDGDSNQPQHF	TGCGCCAGCAGCTCGGACGGAGACAGCAATCAGCCCCAGCATTTT
NA	TRBV15	NA	TRBJ1-1	CATSGQDTEAFF	TGTGCCACCTCAGGTCAGGACACTGAAGCTTTCTTT
NA	TRBV30	NA	TRBJ2-2	CAWSVHEGTGELFF	TGTGCCTGGAGTGTACATGAGGGCACCGGGGAGCTGTTTTTT
TRBD1	TRBV9	NA	TRBJ2-7	CASSVATDRGQSVYF	TGTGCCAGCAGCGTGGCTACTGACAGGGGCCAATCCGTGTACTTC
NA	TRBV21-1	NA	TRBJ1-2	CASSKALRGEGYTF	TGTGCCAGCAGCAAAGCGCTTAGAGGGGAGGGCTACACCTTC
NA	TRBV7-6	NA	TRBJ2-2	CASSSLMSNTGELFF	TGTGCCAGCAGCTCGCTGATGAGTAACACCGGGGAGCTGTTTTTT
NA	TRBV29-1	NA	TRBJ1-1	CSVEGKSTEAFF	TGCAGCGTTGAAGGGAAAAGCACTGAAGCTTTCTTT
TRBD1	TRBV5-4	once	TRBJ2-1	CASSPDGRRDSNNEQFF	TGTGCCAGCAGCCCCGACGGACGCCGGGACAGTAACAATGAGCAGTTCTTC
NA	TRBV7-8	NA	TRBJ2-3	CASSLAPDTQYF	TGTGCCAGCAGCTTAGCGCCAGATACGCAGTATTTT
TRBD1	TRBV7-2	NA	TRBJ1-3	CASSPQGPHSGIYF	TGTGCCAGCAGCCCACAGGGGCCCCACTCGGGCATATATTTT
TRBD2	TRBV5-1	NA	TRBJ2-5	CASSSRDSGGKETQYF	TGCGCCAGCAGCTCCCGTGATAGCGGGGGTAAGGAGACCCAGTACTTC
TRBD1	TRBV11-2	NA	TRBJ1-1	CASSVMDRVNTEAFF	TGTGCCAGCAGCGTGATGGACAGGGTAAACACTGAAGCTTTCTTT
NA	TRBV19	NA	TRBJ1-5	CASGGWVSQPQHF	TGTGCCAGCGGGGGCTGGGTGAGTCAGCCCCAGCATTTT